The entry that follows covers one T cell receptor beta chain sequence. V lost 5 bases, J lost 10 bases, and 9 bases lay in between. Germline lookup yields CDR1 SGHTA and CDR2 FQGTGA. The CDR3 totals 11 residues. The data derive from a study of control samples from healthy donors and cancer patients. TCRdb's copy holds only in-frame clones and misses some; the assay was immunoSEQ multiplex PCR. The sample lists almost 85,000 clones, 94% occurring once. The clonotype was recovered from a woman in her late teens or twenties in good health. The chain links TRBV7-3 to TRBJ2-1, with D uncertain. Sequences were obtained from blood. CDR3 region: CASSHVGEQFF. CDR3 nucleotides: TGTGCCAGCAGCCACGTAGGGGAGCAGTTCTTC.